The rows below give T cell receptor beta chains drawn from one sample of a study of T cell repertoires in cytomegalovirus infection. TCRdb used MiXCR to reprocess the reads, holding one entry per CDR3 protein. The sample gives nearly 650,000 distinct CDR3 sequences, 20% to 25% of which show up once; less than 9.5% is in the top ten. Sequenced: CD8+ T cells from PBMCs. The receptors were gathered from a human donor in good health (CMV status not recorded). Some clones in this sample may be carry-over from other donors' samples. Each CDR3 is given with its conserved first and last residue. The D gene is left open where the match is weak. Clone size appears in some rows only: once, few, many, or a class for an expanded clone.

V: TRBV9; D: TRBD1; size: NA; J: TRBJ1-2; length: 11; CDR3: CASSAPGQHHF; DNA: TGTGCCAGCAGCGCGCCGGGACAGCATCACTTC
V: TRBV14; D: NA; size: NA; J: TRBJ1-6; length: 17; CDR3: CASSQERLLSYNSPLHF; DNA: TGTGCCAGCAGCCAAGAACGCCTCCTCTCCTATAATTCACCCCTCCACTTT
V: TRBV20-1; D: NA; size: NA; J: TRBJ2-1; length: 16; CDR3: CSARDGAGLTYNEQFF; DNA: TGCAGTGCTAGAGATGGTGCAGGCCTAACCTACAATGAGCAGTTCTTC
V: TRBV2; D: NA; size: few; J: TRBJ2-7; length: 13; CDR3: CASGGDRPYEQYF; DNA: TGTGCCAGCGGGGGGGACAGACCCTACGAGCAGTACTTC
V: TRBV7-9; D: TRBD1; size: NA; J: TRBJ1-2; length: 12; CDR3: CASSTRQGGYTF; DNA: TGTGCCAGCAGCACACGACAGGGAGGCTACACCTTC
V: TRBV6-6; D: NA; size: NA; J: TRBJ2-1; length: 14; CDR3: CASSFGPVYNEQFF; DNA: TGTGCCAGCAGTTTCGGACCAGTTTACAATGAGCAGTTCTTC
V: TRBV7-6; D: NA; size: NA; J: TRBJ1-4; length: 14; CDR3: CASSSAAEGIGLFF; DNA: TGTGCCAGCAGCTCTGCCGCCGAAGGGATTGGACTGTTTTTT
V: TRBV7-9; D: TRBD2; size: few; J: TRBJ2-2; length: 15; CDR3: CASSLKTSGHGELFF; DNA: TGTGCCAGCAGCTTAAAGACTAGCGGTCACGGGGAGCTGTTTTTT
V: TRBV6-2/TRBV6-3; D: NA; size: few; J: TRBJ1-1; length: 12; CDR3: CASTDPGQQAFF; DNA: TGTGCCAGCACCGACCCTGGACAACAAGCTTTCTTT
V: TRBV6-2/TRBV6-3; D: TRBD2; size: many; J: TRBJ2-1; length: 15; CDR3: CASSPLAGEWNEQFF; DNA: TGTGCCAGCAGTCCCCTAGCGGGGGAGTGGAATGAGCAGTTCTTC
V: TRBV20-1; D: NA; size: NA; J: TRBJ2-5; length: 14; CDR3: CSAPVGVDQETQYF; DNA: TGCAGTGCCCCTGTGGGGGTTGACCAAGAGACCCAGTACTTC
V: TRBV6-6; D: NA; size: NA; J: TRBJ1-6; length: 14; CDR3: CASSPGSLNSPLHF; DNA: TGTGCCAGCAGTCCGGGAAGCCTTAATTCACCCCTCCACTTT
V: TRBV7-4; D: NA; size: NA; J: TRBJ1-1; length: 12; CDR3: CASSLIFTEAFF; DNA: TGTGCCAGCAGCTTAATCTTCACTGAAGCTTTCTTT
V: TRBV14; D: TRBD1; size: NA; J: TRBJ2-7; length: 16; CDR3: CASNQDWGTGSDEQYF; DNA: TGTGCCAGCAACCAAGACTGGGGGACAGGATCCGACGAGCAGTACTTC
V: TRBV25-1; D: NA; size: NA; J: TRBJ1-2; length: 13; CDR3: CASSESMDYGYTF; DNA: TGTGCCAGCAGTGAATCAATGGACTATGGCTACACCTTC
V: TRBV14; D: TRBD1; size: few; J: TRBJ2-3; length: 15; CDR3: CASSPGQGDTDTQYF; DNA: TGTGCCAGCAGCCCCGGACAGGGCGACACAGATACGCAGTATTTT
V: TRBV6-2/TRBV6-3; D: NA; size: few; J: TRBJ2-1; length: 16; CDR3: CASRKLGTRLYNEQFF; DNA: TGTGCCAGCAGAAAGCTGGGGACGCGGCTATACAATGAGCAGTTCTTC
V: TRBV7-9; D: TRBD2; size: NA; J: TRBJ2-3; length: 15; CDR3: CASSPRLAPSDTQYF; DNA: TGTGCCAGCAGCCCCCGACTAGCGCCATCAGATACGCAGTATTTT
V: TRBV6-5; D: NA; size: NA; J: TRBJ2-7; length: 12; CDR3: CASSDWRAEQYF; DNA: TGTGCCAGCAGTGACTGGAGGGCCGAGCAGTACTTC
V: TRBV2; D: NA; size: NA; J: TRBJ2-1; length: 16; CDR3: CASSEIAPGRYNEQFF; DNA: TGTGCCAGCAGTGAAATAGCTCCTGGTCGTTACAATGAGCAGTTCTTC
V: TRBV12-5; D: TRBD2; size: NA; J: TRBJ2-2; length: 17; CDR3: CASGFLAGGPNTGELFF; DNA: TGTGCTAGTGGTTTCTTAGCGGGGGGACCAAACACCGGGGAGCTGTTTTTT
V: TRBV19; D: NA; size: many; J: TRBJ2-1; length: 11; CDR3: CASRVGNEQFF; DNA: TGTGCCAGCAGAGTCGGCAATGAGCAGTTCTTC
V: TRBV6-2/TRBV6-3; D: TRBD1; size: many; J: TRBJ1-1; length: 14; CDR3: CASSPRQGEVEAFF; DNA: TGTGCCAGCAGCCCCCGACAGGGAGAGGTTGAAGCTTTCTTT
V: TRBV4-1; D: NA; size: many; J: TRBJ2-1; length: 16; CDR3: CASSQVGGLSTNEQFF; DNA: TGCGCCAGCAGCCAAGTGGGGGGCCTCTCGACGAATGAGCAGTTCTTC
V: TRBV14; D: NA; size: NA; J: TRBJ2-5; length: 13; CDR3: CASSQDFGETQYF; DNA: TGTGCCAGCAGCCAAGATTTCGGCGAGACCCAGTACTTC
V: TRBV7-2; D: NA; size: many; J: TRBJ1-1; length: 12; CDR3: CASSWGAAEAFF; DNA: TGTGCCAGCAGCTGGGGGGCGGCTGAAGCTTTCTTT
V: TRBV4-1; D: NA; size: NA; J: TRBJ2-6; length: 18; CDR3: CASSQESSAGSGANVLTF; DNA: TGCGCCAGCAGCCAAGAAAGCTCCGCGGGTTCTGGGGCCAACGTCCTGACTTTC
V: TRBV5-4; D: NA; size: few; J: TRBJ2-1; length: 16; CDR3: CASSPGPREDYNEQFF; DNA: TGTGCCAGCAGCCCGGGACCCAGGGAAGATTACAATGAGCAGTTCTTC
V: TRBV7-8; D: TRBD1; size: many; J: TRBJ2-1; length: 15; CDR3: CASSQRQGVYNEQFF; DNA: TGTGCCAGCAGCCAGAGACAGGGAGTTTACAATGAGCAGTTCTTC
V: TRBV7-6; D: NA; size: NA; J: TRBJ2-5; length: 13; CDR3: CASSGGGSETQYF; DNA: TGTGCCAGCAGCGGGGGCGGATCCGAGACCCAGTACTTC
V: TRBV28; D: TRBD1; size: NA; J: TRBJ2-2; length: 14; CDR3: CATLKTGDTGELFF; DNA: TGTGCCACCCTTAAAACAGGGGACACCGGGGAGCTGTTTTTT
V: TRBV7-2; D: NA; size: NA; J: TRBJ1-2; length: 12; CDR3: CVISKGIYGYTF; DNA: TGTGTCATCTCCAAGGGGATCTATGGCTACACCTTC
V: TRBV4-3; D: NA; size: NA; J: TRBJ2-2; length: 19; CDR3: CASSQDGPGGVVSTGELFF; DNA: TGCGCCAGCAGCCAAGACGGTCCCGGGGGCGTCGTTAGCACCGGGGAGCTGTTTTTT
V: TRBV12-3/TRBV12-4; D: TRBD1; size: many; J: TRBJ2-5; length: 14; CDR3: CASSLTGTLETQYF; DNA: TGTGCCAGCAGCCTGACAGGGACCCTAGAGACCCAGTACTTC
V: TRBV3-1; D: NA; size: NA; J: TRBJ1-2; length: 21; CDR3: CASSQEEVELGVRGGDYGYTF; DNA: TGTGCCAGCAGCCAAGAAGAGGTTGAGCTGGGGGTTCGAGGGGGAGACTATGGCTACACCTTC
V: TRBV6-2/TRBV6-3; D: TRBD2; size: NA; J: TRBJ2-1; length: 19; CDR3: CASSYFLNTLAGSNNEQFF; DNA: TGTGCCAGCAGTTACTTCCTCAACACTCTAGCGGGGTCTAACAATGAGCAGTTCTTC
V: TRBV6-6; D: TRBD2; size: many; J: TRBJ2-3; length: 18; CDR3: CASSQRDYLKPPTDTQYF; DNA: TGTGCCAGCAGTCAACGGGACTACCTCAAACCTCCCACAGATACGCAGTATTTT
V: TRBV6-6; D: NA; size: NA; J: TRBJ1-1; length: 13; CDR3: CASTTGGFTEAFF; DNA: TGTGCCAGCACCACGGGGGGCTTCACTGAAGCTTTCTTT
V: TRBV5-4; D: TRBD2; size: NA; J: TRBJ2-3; length: 17; CDR3: CASSLKWSGGAGDMQYF; DNA: TGTGCCAGCAGCTTGAAGTGGAGCGGGGGGGCGGGAGATATGCAGTATTTT
V: TRBV14; D: NA; size: NA; J: TRBJ2-5; length: 13; CDR3: CASSQGRQETQYF; DNA: TGTGCCAGCAGCCAAGGCAGACAAGAGACCCAGTACTTC
V: TRBV29-1; D: TRBD1; size: few; J: TRBJ2-1; length: 13; CDR3: CSVGQGGDNEQFF; DNA: TGCAGCGTTGGACAGGGGGGGGACAATGAGCAGTTCTTC
V: TRBV7-3; D: NA; size: many; J: TRBJ2-1; length: 12; CDR3: CASSLGGSEQFF; DNA: TGTGCCAGCAGCTTAGGTGGGAGTGAGCAGTTCTTC
V: TRBV6-6; D: NA; size: NA; J: TRBJ1-2; length: 17; CDR3: CASSQTSLAGPPYGYTF; DNA: TGTGCCAGCAGTCAGACATCCCTCGCCGGACCTCCTTATGGCTACACCTTC
V: TRBV6-5; D: NA; size: NA; J: TRBJ2-5; length: 14; CDR3: CASSYRGDRETQYF; DNA: TGTGCCAGCAGTTATCGTGGTGACCGGGAGACCCAGTACTTC
V: TRBV19; D: NA; size: NA; J: TRBJ2-2; length: 15; CDR3: CASSIVGRQGVELFF; DNA: TGTGCCAGTAGTATAGTTGGCAGGCAGGGCGTGGAGCTGTTTTTT